Described below is a single TCR beta chain sequence and its context. Its specificity is not known. This entry is derived from a study of cytomegalovirus exposure and HLA in healthy donors. Study in general: The roughly 110 validation repertoires were reported in a later analysis to have been generated on the same platform as the roughly 700 first-cohort repertoires.

General study findings and limits: Associated with cytomegalovirus, according to the listing, were 150 to 200 TCR beta chains. Most TCRs appeared rarely, but some public TCRs recurred in many donors.

The donors were part of the validation cohort of roughly 110 subjects. That cohort was separate from the first cohort, which comprised fewer than 800 subjects. Assay used: immunoSEQ multiplex PCR; TCRdb lists only in-frame clones, some missing. The profile covers 250,000 to 300,000 clones, with approximately 86% appearing a single time and more than 0.8% taken by the ten largest. The source of this sequence is a woman aged 18-29 years in good health and CMV-seronegative. The specimen was PBMCs.

CDR3 bases: TGCAGCGTTGACGGGAGGTACAATGAGCAGTTCTTC. It specifies CSVDGRYNEQFF. This chain joins TRBV29-1 and TRBJ2-1; TRBD2 agrees at 7 bases. The V segment lost 3 bases and the J segment 4 bases; nucleotides outside the gene matches: 0. The CDR3 covers 12 residues. Germline CDR1 and CDR2: SQVTM and ANQGSEA.